These 19 T cell receptor beta chains were all obtained from the same sample, sequenced in a study of T-cell memory formation after mild COVID-19. TCRdb recomputed calls from the 5' RACE reads with MiXCR, one row per CDR3 protein. The sample has about 620,000 distinct CDR3 sequences, about 20% seen once. The sample consisted of PBMCs or a T cell subset sorted from them (not recorded which). The source is an adult woman who had mild COVID-19 (a few samples of this study predate the infection). Cell type and time point are not known.

This clonotype was seen a handful of times. This chain joins TRBV20-1 and TRBJ2-3; no reliable D call. The CDR3 totals 10 residues. Trimming stripped 2 bases from V and 11 bases from J, with 8 bases between. CDR1 DFQATT and CDR2 SNEGSKA come from the germline V gene (reference sequence). CDR3 region: CSARKWEQYF. CDR3 DNA sequence: TGCAGTGCTAGAAAGTGGGAGCAGTATTTT.

This clonotype was detected only a few times. The V gene is TRBV6-5, the J gene TRBJ2-7; possibly TRBD1 for D (6 bases). V lost 8 bases, J lost 2 bases, and 19 bases lay in between. Germline-derived CDR1 and CDR2 are MNHEY and SVGAGI. CDR3 length: 15 amino acids. The CDR3 reads CASVLTLRGAYEQYF. In DNA form, the CDR3 reads TGTGCCAGCGTATTAACCCTCAGGGGAGCCTACGAGCAGTACTTC.

This clonotype has a count of ten or more. This sequence joins TRBV11-2 and TRBJ1-4; D unresolved. V shed 1 base and J shed 7 bases, with 7 bases lying between them. Per germline, CDR1 SGHAT and CDR2 FQNNGV. The CDR3 runs 13 residues. DNA for the CDR3: TGTGCCAGCAGCTTAGTGGTTCGTGAAAAACTGTTTTTT. Its protein product is CASSLVVREKLFF.

This sequence joins TRBV20-1 and TRBJ1-1; D may be TRBD1 (6 bases). CDR3 length: 15 amino acids. The V gene's germline CDR1 is DFQATT and CDR2 SNEGSKA (reference sequence). V gave up 0 bases and J gave up 0 bases, with 11 bases separating them. Written as DNA, the CDR3 is TGCAGTGCTAGAGAAGGACAGAAGCTGAACACTGAAGCTTTCTTT. Protein sequence: CSAREGQKLNTEAFF.

The CDR3 protein is CASSQAGTANSPLHF. In nucleotides, the CDR3 is TGTGCCAGCAGCCAAGCCGGGACAGCCAATTCACCCCTCCACTTT. V gene TRBV3-1 combines with J gene TRBJ1-6; 7 nucleotides agree with TRBD1. The CDR3 is made up of 15 amino acids. The ends lost 1 base at V and 7 bases at J; junction bases unmatched: 4. CDR1 and CDR2 from the germline V gene are LGHDT and YNNKEL (reference sequence).

This clonotype was picked up a small number of times. V gene TRBV3-1 combines with J gene TRBJ1-1; the D gene is possibly TRBD1 (6 bases). This CDR3 comprises 12 residues. From germline, CDR1 is LGHDT and CDR2 YNNKEL (reference sequence). The V end was cut by 1 base, the J end by 8 bases, with 8 bases between. CDR3 nucleotides: TGTGCCAGCAGCCAAGGTGGACAGGAAGCTTTCTTT. Protein sequence: CASSQGGQEAFF.

J is TRBJ1-1 and V is TRBV20-1, with TRBD1 matching 8 bases. In germline, CDR1 is DFQATT, CDR2 SNEGSKA (reference sequence). V dropped 3 bases and J dropped 6; count of bases not matched to a gene: 9. CDR3 length: 14 amino acids. The CDR3 reads CSASLRDRIPEAFF. In DNA form, the CDR3 reads TGCAGTGCTAGCCTTCGGGACAGGATCCCTGAAGCTTTCTTT.

This clonotype was detected a few times. The chain links TRBV21-1 to TRBJ1-1; the tabulated D call, TRBD1, remains unverified against the DNA. TRBV21-1 is a documented pseudogene. CDR3 length equals 15 residues. CDR3: CASSRNRARDTEAFF. DNA of the CDR3: TGTGCCAGCAGCAGAAACAGGGCCAGGGACACTGAAGCTTTCTTT.

The sample holds a few counts of this clonotype. The V gene is TRBV3-1, the J gene TRBJ2-1, with D uncertain. V dropped 1 base and J dropped 8 bases, with 6 bases sitting between them. CDR1 is LGHDT and CDR2 is YNNKEL in the germline V gene (reference sequence). This CDR3 spans 12 amino acids. Written as DNA, the CDR3 is TGTGCCAGCAGCCAAGTTGCGGATGAGCAGTTCTTC. Encoded protein: CASSQVADEQFF.

About this clonotype itself: Its ends do not fully match the called genes, so a read error is possible. The chain has TRBV6-6 and TRBJ1-6; D gene ambiguous. CDR3 size: 14 residues. Germline-derived CDR1 and CDR2 are MNHNY and SVGAGI (reference sequence). For the CDR3, the DNA is TGTGCCAGCGGAGAGGGTTCCTATAATTCACCACTCCACTTT. Encoded protein: CASGEGSYNSPLHF.

CDR3 sequence: CASSNLQGAYGYTF. Here the CDR3 DNA reads TGTGCCAGTAGTAACTTACAGGGAGCCTATGGCTACACCTTC. This rearrangement joins TRBV19 to TRBJ1-2; TRBD1 is a possible D gene (6 bases). Germline CDR1 and CDR2: LNHDA and SQIVND (reference sequence). This CDR3 has 14 residues. V dropped 4 bases and J dropped 4 bases, with 13 bases sitting between them.

The chain is built from TRBV30 and TRBJ2-7; possible D gene TRBD1, 6 bases. V was cut by 4 bases and J by 7 bases, with 23 bases left in between. The CDR3 has 15 amino acids. Germline V gene data show CDR1 as GTSNPN and CDR2 as SVGIG (reference sequence). The CDR3 loop reads CAWTAAGAVKTEQYF. In DNA, the CDR3 is TGTGCCTGGACCGCCGCAGGGGCAGTTAAAACGGAGCAGTACTTC.

This clonotype came up many times. V is TRBV12-3 or TRBV12-4 and J is TRBJ1-1; 7 nucleotides agree with TRBD1. The CDR3 sequence is 13 residues long. V was clipped by 7 bases and J by 5 bases; unmatched bases: 7. The CDR3 reads CASTIQQGTEAFF. The CDR3 DNA follows: TGTGCCAGCACCATCCAACAGGGGACTGAAGCTTTCTTT.

The chain uses TRBV6-2 or TRBV6-3 and TRBJ2-1, with 9 bases that match TRBD2. After removal of 3 bases from V and 8 bases from J, the junction contained 8 bases not matched to a gene. Looked up from germline, CDR1 is MNHEY and CDR2 is SVGEGT. CDR3 size: 15 residues. DNA for the CDR3: TGTGCCAGCAGTTATGAGCGGGAGGACCGCGATGAGCAGTTCTTC. This codes for CASSYEREDRDEQFF.

This clonotype showed up just a few times. The chain links TRBV5-1 to TRBJ2-3; TRBD1 aligns across 7 bases. Trimming cost V 0 bases and J 4 bases; bases outside gene matches: 5. Germline lookup yields CDR1 SGHRS and CDR2 YFSETQ. This CDR3 region has 15 residues. The CDR3 nucleotides are TGCGCCAGCAGCTTGGGTCAGGGGACAGCAGATACGCAGTATTTT. Amino acid sequence: CASSLGQGTADTQYF.

The CDR3 DNA reads TGCAGTGCCCAACCTCGGGGCAACTTAGAAGATACGCAGTATTTT. Translation gives CSAQPRGNLEDTQYF. V and J are TRBV20-1 and TRBJ2-3; the D gene could be TRBD1 or TRBD2 (5 bases each). There are 15 residues in the CDR3. Germline values: CDR1 DFQATT, CDR2 SNEGSKA (reference sequence). V was cut by 6 bases and J by 5 bases, with 21 bases left in between.

The chain uses TRBV5-6 and TRBJ1-4; a possible D gene is TRBD1 (5 bases). The germline CDR1 and CDR2 sequences are SGHDT and YYEEEE. Trimming stripped 4 bases from V and 7 bases from J, with 14 bases between. The CDR3 length is 14 residues. The CDR3 region is CASSTPGRIEKLFF. For the CDR3, the DNA is TGTGCCAGCAGCACCCCGGGACGAATTGAAAAACTGTTTTTT.

This clonotype occurred a few times. This chain connects TRBV5-1 to TRBJ1-2; a possible D gene is TRBD1 (5 bases). V was shortened by 4 bases and J by 0 bases, with 13 bases between the two germline ends. The CDR3 length is 15 residues. Germline-derived CDR1 and CDR2 are SGHRS and YFSETQ. The CDR3 spells CASSATGFTNYGYTF. The CDR3 bases are TGCGCCAGCAGCGCAACAGGATTTACTAACTATGGCTACACCTTC.

The chain has TRBV20-1 and TRBJ2-7; unclear D gene. The germline gives CDR1 DFQATT, CDR2 SNEGSKA (reference sequence). V lost 1 base, J lost 5 bases, and 12 bases lay in between. This CDR3 comprises 13 residues. CDR3 residues: CSARGLGSHEQYF. CDR3 DNA: TGCAGTGCTAGAGGACTGGGAAGCCACGAGCAGTACTTC.